These 10 T cell receptor beta chains were sequenced from one sample in a study of naive and memory T cell subsets (dated by TCRdb to 2016 to 2017). The method was UMI-ligation and nested PCR. Sequencing took place on an Illumina MiSeq. The beta constant-region primer was an equimolar mix of two oligonucleotides covering both TRBC1 and TRBC2. Using fastp trimming at Q25 and MiXCR clonotype assembly, TCRdb reanalyzed the public sequencing data and kept in-frame beta chains. Rows with one shared CDR3 protein collapse into an entry with the most common genes and DNA. The sample table records 89,000 or so distinct CDR3 sequences; around 13% of these occur just once. The ten top clones hold 0.7% to 0.95% of the sample. Sequenced material: central memory CD4+ T cells from blood. What this sample's cell subset or site label stands for: central memory, CD45RA- CD27+. The receptors were gathered from a human donor in good health.

This clonotype was seen only a few times. V is TRBV16 and J is TRBJ1-1; TRBD1 matches at 7 bases. V trimming: 4 bases; J trimming: 4 bases; junction bases outside the gene matches: 9. Germline CDR1 and CDR2: KGHSY and FQNENV. The CDR3 consists of 15 residues. Written as DNA, the CDR3 is TGTGCCAGCAGCCCCCGAACAGGGGTGGGCACTGAAGCTTTCTTT. Its translation is CASSPRTGVGTEAFF.

This clonotype was counted ten times or more. The chain uses TRBV6-6 and TRBJ2-1; no reliable D call. Looked up from germline, CDR1 is MNHNY and CDR2 is SVGAGI (reference sequence). V was clipped by 6 bases and J by 4 bases, with 13 bases between them. This CDR3 has 14 amino acids. CDR3 amino acids: CASRETTPYNEQFF. DNA of the CDR3: TGTGCCAGCAGGGAGACCACCCCTTACAATGAGCAGTTCTTC.

This clonotype is a singleton in its sample. The chain links TRBV18 to TRBJ1-2, with 7 nucleotides matching TRBD1. There are 16 residues in the CDR3. From germline, CDR1 is KGHSH and CDR2 LQKENI. V shed 2 bases, J shed 6 bases, and the junction held 12 bases outside the gene matches. The CDR3 protein is CASSPSMDDRVNGYTF. CDR3 in DNA: TGTGCCAGCTCACCATCCATGGACGACAGGGTAAATGGCTACACCTTC.

The table lists this clonotype with a few counts. CDR3 loop: CASGPGQGGQPQHF. The CDR3 DNA follows: TGTGCTAGTGGCCCCGGACAGGGGGGTCAGCCCCAGCATTTT. The J gene is TRBJ1-5, the V gene TRBV12-5, with 10 bases matching TRBD1. The germline V gene encodes CDR1 LGHNT and CDR2 FRNRAP. J was trimmed by 6 bases and V by 6 bases; bases with no gene match: 5. The CDR3 is made up of 14 amino acids.

This chain links TRBV18 with TRBJ1-3; D gene ambiguous. From germline, CDR1 is KGHSH and CDR2 LQKENI. V lost 2 bases and J 0 bases, leaving 8 bases between the germline ends. The CDR3 covers 15 residues. CDR3 loop: CASSPYLDSGNTIYF. In nucleotides, the CDR3 is TGTGCCAGCTCACCATATCTGGACTCTGGAAACACCATATATTTT.

This clonotype was detected many times. The J gene is TRBJ2-1, the V gene TRBV12-3 or TRBV12-4; TRBD2 aligns across 10 bases. This CDR3 comprises 16 residues. The V segment lost 4 bases and the J segment 8 bases; nucleotides outside the gene matches: 11. The CDR3 DNA reads as TGTGCCAGCAGTTACCGGACTAGCGGTCCAAAGTATGAGCAGTTCTTC. Its translation is CASSYRTSGPKYEQFF.

This clonotype was detected a few times. J is TRBJ1-4 and V is TRBV5-6; 8 bases are a match to TRBD1. The CDR3 sequence is 19 residues long. The V and J ends lost 3 bases and 0 bases, in that order; junction bases with no gene match: 13. Per germline, CDR1 SGHDT and CDR2 YYEEEE. The DNA for the CDR3 is TGTGCCAGCAGCTCAGTATACCGGGACAGGTTATCAACTAATGAAAAACTGTTTTTT. Amino acid sequence: CASSSVYRDRLSTNEKLFF.

The rearrangement uses TRBV18 and TRBJ2-2; 8 nucleotides agree with TRBD1. The CDR3 totals 15 residues. Germline-derived CDR1 and CDR2 are KGHSH and LQKENI. V trimming: 3 bases; J trimming: 4 bases; junction bases outside the gene matches: 4. The CDR3 reads CASSPGTGGTGELFF. CDR3 sequence (DNA): TGTGCCAGCTCACCGGGAACAGGGGGCACCGGGGAGCTGTTTTTT.

This rearrangement joins TRBV12-3 or TRBV12-4 to TRBJ2-1; 8 positions match TRBD2. The V gene end was trimmed by 5 bases and the J gene end by 0 bases; junction bases not matched to a gene: 6. The CDR3 is made up of 16 amino acids. CDR3 DNA: TGTGCCAGCAGTCCAACTAGCGGCAGCTCCTACAATGAGCAGTTCTTC. Translation: CASSPTSGSSYNEQFF.

The chain combines TRBV7-2 with TRBJ1-1; weak D call: TRBD1 (6 bases). V lost 1 base and J lost 4, with 16 bases in between. There are 16 residues in the CDR3. CDR1 is SGHTA, CDR2 FQGNSA, per germline. CDR3 region: CASSLGRGVGGTEAFF. DNA of the CDR3: TGTGCCAGCAGCTTAGGCAGGGGTGTAGGAGGCACTGAAGCTTTCTTT. The full variable domain, with the rest looked up from reference TRBV7-2 and TRBJ1-1, is GAGVSQSPSNKVTEKGKDVELRCDPISGHTALYWYRQSLGQGLEFLIYFQGNSAPDKSGLPSDRFSAERTGGSVSTLTIQRTQQEDSAVYLCASSLGRGVGGTEAFFGQGTRLTVV.